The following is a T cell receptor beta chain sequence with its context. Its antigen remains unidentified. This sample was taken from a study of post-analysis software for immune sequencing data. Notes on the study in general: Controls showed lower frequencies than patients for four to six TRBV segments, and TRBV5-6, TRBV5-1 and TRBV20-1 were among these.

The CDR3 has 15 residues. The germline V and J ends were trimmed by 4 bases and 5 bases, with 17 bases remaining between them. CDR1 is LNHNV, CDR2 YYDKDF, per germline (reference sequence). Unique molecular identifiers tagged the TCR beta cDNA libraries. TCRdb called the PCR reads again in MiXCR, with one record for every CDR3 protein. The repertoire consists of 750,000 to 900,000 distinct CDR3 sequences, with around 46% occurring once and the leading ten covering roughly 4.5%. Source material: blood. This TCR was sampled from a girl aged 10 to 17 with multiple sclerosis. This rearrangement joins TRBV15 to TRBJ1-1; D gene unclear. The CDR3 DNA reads TGTGCCACCAGCATGTGGGGTAAGGTTGGGACTGAAGCTTTCTTT. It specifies CATSMWGKVGTEAFF.